These T cell receptor beta chains were read from a single sample in a study of T cells in Graves' hyperthyroidism and ophthalmopathy. TCRdb called the multiplex PCR reads again in MiXCR, with one record for every CDR3 protein. Among approximately 200,000 distinct CDR3 sequences listed, 15% to 20% were seen once. Sample: blood. These receptors were taken from a man aged 35 to 55 with Graves' hyperthyroidism. Each CDR3 is given with its conserved first and last residue. The order of the fields is J gene, V gene, clone size, D gene, CDR3 DNA, CDR3 protein. D genes are given only for firm matches. A clone size is listed for some rows: how often the clone was seen (once, few, many), or a class if it is expanded.

J: TRBJ2-7; V: TRBV6-2/TRBV6-3; size: few; D: .; DNA: TGTGCCAGCAGTTATGTGGGAGACAATTCGGACGAGCAGTACTTC; CDR3: CASSYVGDNSDEQYF
J: TRBJ2-5; V: TRBV28; size: .; D: TRBD1; DNA: TGCCCCAGCAGCCTACCTCCGGCAGGGGGTAGGGAGACCCAGTACTTC; CDR3: CPSSLPPAGGRETQYF
J: TRBJ2-1; V: TRBV7-3; size: many; D: TRBD1; DNA: TGTGCCAGCAGCTTAGGCCGGGACAGGGGTACGGATGAGCAGTTCTTC; CDR3: CASSLGRDRGTDEQFF
J: TRBJ2-5; V: TRBV20-1; size: once; D: .; DNA: TGCAGTGCTAGAGATGGCCGGGCCAGGGAGACCCAGTACTTC; CDR3: CSARDGRARETQYF
J: TRBJ2-3; V: TRBV29-1; size: many; D: .; DNA: TGCAGCGACAATGGGGACACCCTAAGCACAGATACGCAGTATTTT; CDR3: CSDNGDTLSTDTQYF
J: TRBJ2-7; V: TRBV6-1; size: many; D: .; DNA: TGTGCCAGCAGAGAGGACAGCCGATTTTACGAGCAGTACTTC; CDR3: CASREDSRFYEQYF
J: TRBJ1-2; V: TRBV12-3/TRBV12-4; size: many; D: .; DNA: TGTGCCAGCAGTCCCCAGATCCTCTATGGCTACACCTTC; CDR3: CASSPQILYGYTF
J: TRBJ1-4; V: TRBV28; size: many; D: .; DNA: TGTGCCATCCCCGAAGACAGGACTAATGAAAAACTGTTTTTT; CDR3: CAIPEDRTNEKLFF
J: TRBJ1-5; V: TRBV7-8; size: many; D: .; DNA: TGTGCCAGCAGCCCATCTGCCGGGGTTGCTCAGCCCCAGCATTTT; CDR3: CASSPSAGVAQPQHF
J: TRBJ1-1; V: TRBV7-2; size: many; D: .; DNA: TGTGCCAGCAGCCTAGGACCTTCCATGAACACTGAAGCTTTCTTT; CDR3: CASSLGPSMNTEAFF
J: TRBJ2-7; V: TRBV7-9; size: many; D: TRBD2; DNA: TGTGCCAGCAGCTTAGCGGGGACTAGCGGGGACGAGCAGTACTTC; CDR3: CASSLAGTSGDEQYF
J: TRBJ2-7; V: TRBV19; size: many; D: TRBD1; DNA: TGTGCCAGTAGTCCCGGGACAGGTTTATCCTACGAGCAGTACTTC; CDR3: CASSPGTGLSYEQYF
J: TRBJ2-3; V: TRBV6-2/TRBV6-3; size: .; D: .; DNA: TGTGCCAGCAGTTACTCGAGTAGGGCCACCGGGACGCCCCTCGGCACAGATACGCAGTATTTT; CDR3: CASSYSSRATGTPLGTDTQYF
J: TRBJ2-3; V: TRBV11-2; size: many; D: TRBD2; DNA: TGTGCCAGCAGACGCTCATGGGGAGCGGGGGGACGCGATACGCAGTATTTT; CDR3: CASRRSWGAGGRDTQYF
J: TRBJ2-2; V: TRBV11-2; size: many; D: .; DNA: TGTGCCAGCAGCCCGGGGATAAACACCGGGGAGCTGTTTTTT; CDR3: CASSPGINTGELFF
J: TRBJ1-5; V: TRBV30; size: many; D: TRBD1; DNA: TGTGCCTGGAGCGACAGGGCGGATCAGCCCCAGCATTTT; CDR3: CAWSDRADQPQHF
J: TRBJ2-7; V: TRBV3-1; size: many; D: .; DNA: TGTGCCAGCAGCCACCCCCTCGGGTACGAGCAGTACTTC; CDR3: CASSHPLGYEQYF
J: TRBJ2-3; V: TRBV7-2; size: many; D: TRBD1; DNA: TGTGCCAGCAGCGTAGGGGGCAGGGGATACACAGATACGCAGTATTTT; CDR3: CASSVGGRGYTDTQYF
J: TRBJ1-1; V: TRBV6-2/TRBV6-3; size: .; D: .; DNA: TGTGCCAGCAGAAGGGGCACTACGGTTGGAGCTTTCTTT; CDR3: CASRRGTTVGAFF
J: TRBJ1-5; V: TRBV13; size: few; D: TRBD1; DNA: TGTGCCAGCAGCTTAGGCCAGCGTACAGGGGATCAGCCCCAGCATTTT; CDR3: CASSLGQRTGDQPQHF
J: TRBJ1-1; V: TRBV5-1; size: .; D: TRBD1; DNA: TGTGCCAGCAGTAAGGGACAGGGGGCAAGGACTGAAGCTTTCTTT; CDR3: CASSKGQGARTEAFF
J: TRBJ1-6; V: TRBV20-1; size: many; D: TRBD1; DNA: TGCAGTGCTAGGGGACAGGGTCTGAGCTCCTATAATTCACCCCTCCACTTT; CDR3: CSARGQGLSSYNSPLHF
J: TRBJ1-5; V: TRBV20-1; size: many; D: .; DNA: TGCAGTGCTACGGACGGGACGAATCAGCCCCAGCATTTT; CDR3: CSATDGTNQPQHF
J: TRBJ2-2; V: TRBV9; size: few; D: .; DNA: TGTGCCAGCAGCGTAGACCCTAGATCCGGGGAGCTGTTTTTT; CDR3: CASSVDPRSGELFF
J: TRBJ2-7; V: TRBV18; size: .; D: .; DNA: TGTGCCAGCTCACCTGGACAGCGGGTCCACGAGCAGTACTTC; CDR3: CASSPGQRVHEQYF
J: TRBJ2-2; V: TRBV6-1; size: .; D: TRBD1; DNA: TGTGCCAGCAGCGGGACAGCAACAGGGGGACTGTTTTTT; CDR3: CASSGTATGGLFF
J: TRBJ2-5; V: TRBV6-2/TRBV6-3; size: many; D: TRBD1; DNA: TGTGCCAGCACAGACAGGGAAGAGACCCAGTACTTC; CDR3: CASTDREETQYF
J: TRBJ1-1; V: TRBV2; size: many; D: .; DNA: TGTGCCAGCGTACTGGGCGTGGTGGCTTTCTTT; CDR3: CASVLGVVAFF
J: TRBJ1-3; V: TRBV29-1; size: few; D: .; DNA: TGCAGCGTTTCTCCGCTCTCTGGAAACACCATATATTTT; CDR3: CSVSPLSGNTIYF
J: TRBJ2-2; V: TRBV6-1; size: many; D: .; DNA: TGTGCCAGCAGCATCCAAGGGGTCCCCGGGGAGCTGTTTTTT; CDR3: CASSIQGVPGELFF
J: TRBJ2-3; V: TRBV7-8; size: many; D: TRBD2; DNA: TGTGCCAGCAGCTCAGTAGCGGGGGCCCACGGAGATACGCAGTATTTT; CDR3: CASSSVAGAHGDTQYF
J: TRBJ1-2; V: TRBV5-6; size: .; D: TRBD1; DNA: TGTGCCAGCAGCGCTAACCTTCCGGGACAGATCTATGGCTACACCTTC; CDR3: CASSANLPGQIYGYTF
J: TRBJ1-1; V: TRBV7-9; size: many; D: .; DNA: TGTGCCAGCAGCCATGACAAGAACACTGAAGCTTTCTTT; CDR3: CASSHDKNTEAFF
J: TRBJ2-3; V: TRBV6-1; size: .; D: TRBD2; DNA: TGTGCCAGCAGTGCCAAGCGGGGGGGCCGGGCAGATACGCAGTATTTT; CDR3: CASSAKRGGRADTQYF
J: TRBJ1-1; V: TRBV9; size: few; D: TRBD1; DNA: TGTGCCAGCAGCCCCCGCGATTGGACAGGAGGGGAAGCTTTCTTT; CDR3: CASSPRDWTGGEAFF
J: TRBJ2-1; V: TRBV9; size: .; D: TRBD2; DNA: TGTGCCAGCAGCGTAGGACTAGCGGGGGGGGGCTCCTACAATGAGCAGTTCTTC; CDR3: CASSVGLAGGGSYNEQFF
J: TRBJ2-5; V: TRBV5-1; size: .; D: TRBD1; DNA: TGCGCCAGCAGCTTCCCCGGGACAGCCCAAGAGACCCAGTACTTC; CDR3: CASSFPGTAQETQYF
J: TRBJ2-3; V: TRBV20-1; size: .; D: TRBD2; DNA: TGCAGTGCTCATATATTAGCGGGAGGCGGGGCAGATACGCAGTATTTT; CDR3: CSAHILAGGGADTQYF
J: TRBJ1-2; V: TRBV19; size: .; D: TRBD1; DNA: TGTGCCAGTGGGGACAGGGGCAACTATGGCTACACCTTC; CDR3: CASGDRGNYGYTF
J: TRBJ1-1; V: TRBV20-1; size: .; D: .; DNA: TGCAGTGCTAGAGATCAGATGGGCAGGGGATATGGTGGGAACACTGAAGCTTTCTTT; CDR3: CSARDQMGRGYGGNTEAFF
J: TRBJ2-7; V: TRBV15; size: many; D: TRBD1; DNA: TGTGCCACCAGCAGATTCCCTAAGAGACAGGGAGACGAGCAGTACTTC; CDR3: CATSRFPKRQGDEQYF
J: TRBJ2-6; V: TRBV27; size: many; D: .; DNA: TGTGCCAGCAGTCCGACTCAGAGCTCTGGGGCCAACGTCCTGACTTTC; CDR3: CASSPTQSSGANVLTF
J: TRBJ2-5; V: TRBV3-1; size: many; D: .; DNA: TGTGCCAGCAGCCGAGGGGAGCCCTGGGAGACCCAGTACTTC; CDR3: CASSRGEPWETQYF
J: TRBJ1-3; V: TRBV7-2; size: many; D: .; DNA: TGTGCCAGCAGCCCTTATGAGGCGGTCTCTGGAAACACCATATATTTT; CDR3: CASSPYEAVSGNTIYF
J: TRBJ2-3; V: TRBV20-1; size: .; D: .; DNA: TGCAGTGCTTTGCGGGATCGCTTCAGAGATACGCAGTATTTT; CDR3: CSALRDRFRDTQYF
J: TRBJ2-7; V: TRBV20-1; size: many; D: .; DNA: TGCAGTGCCAGAGCTACTAGCATTGGTTACGAGCAGTACTTC; CDR3: CSARATSIGYEQYF
J: TRBJ2-1; V: TRBV2; size: many; D: .; DNA: TGTGCCAGCACGGAGGGCAACTCCTACAATGAGCAGTTCTTC; CDR3: CASTEGNSYNEQFF
J: TRBJ1-1; V: TRBV19; size: .; D: TRBD1; DNA: TGTGCCAGTAGTATAAGAAAGGGACAGCCCAACACTGAAGCTTTCTTT; CDR3: CASSIRKGQPNTEAFF
J: TRBJ2-5; V: TRBV30; size: many; D: .; DNA: TGTGCCTGGAGGGCCCGGCAGGGGGGCGAGACCCAGTACTTC; CDR3: CAWRARQGGETQYF
J: TRBJ1-2; V: TRBV29-1; size: many; D: .; DNA: TGCAGCTCCGGGGTGGGGAGCGGCGTCTATGGCTACACCTTC; CDR3: CSSGVGSGVYGYTF
J: TRBJ2-7; V: TRBV7-9; size: .; D: .; DNA: TGTGCCAGCAGCTCCGCGCGGGAAGTTCTCGAGCAGTACTTC; CDR3: CASSSAREVLEQYF
J: TRBJ1-2; V: TRBV2; size: few; D: TRBD1; DNA: TGTGCCAGCACCGGGACAGCGGTCGGCGGCTACACCTTC; CDR3: CASTGTAVGGYTF
J: TRBJ2-7; V: TRBV20-1; size: many; D: .; DNA: TGCAGTGCTAGAGATTCGCGGGACACCTCCTACGAGCAGTACTTC; CDR3: CSARDSRDTSYEQYF
J: TRBJ1-2; V: TRBV2; size: many; D: .; DNA: TGTGCCAGCAGTGCAGGGTCTAAAAATGGCTACACCTTC; CDR3: CASSAGSKNGYTF